This TCR beta chain was found in a study of CD8+ T cells in alopecia areata (dated by TCRdb to 2016 to 2019). Background for the entire study: Treated patients were enrolled in an open-label pilot trial of oral tofacitinib at 5 to 10 mg twice daily for moderate-to-severe alopecia areata. On the human side, TCRbeta sequencing was run on scalp tissue and on sorted CD4+ and CD8+ peripheral blood T cells from healthy controls and from alopecia areata patients with either patchy or totalis/universalis disease. TCRbeta CDR3 regions were amplified by immunoSEQ multiplex PCR with 35 Vbeta forward and 13 Jbeta reverse primers. Tofacitinib was administered for 6 to 18 months, and 6 months of follow-up off drug were then conducted to assess delayed response and recurrence. RNA was obtained with the PAXgene miRNA kit for fixed scalp, the miRNeasy kit for PBMCs, and the RNeasy kit for mouse skin. Patients on tofacitinib were biopsied at baseline and after 4 and 24 weeks of treatment, and several of the patients also had a later scalp biopsy. High-throughput TCRbeta sequencing was used to examine T cell clonal expansion in alopecia areata in both the C3H/HeJ mouse model and human patients. Clonality in the scalp was compared among normal scalp (n=4), patchy alopecia areata scalp (n=8), and alopecia totalis/universalis scalp (n=8). The SALT score, which quantifies the percentage of affected scalp surface area, was used to measure disease severity in treated patients. General study outcomes and caveats: Compared with mice, TCR sequences shared between patients were less clear, possibly partly because of HLA diversity across the patient population. Higher clonality and more expanded CD8+ clones were observed in lesional scalp than in normal scalp, particularly in alopecia totalis/universalis, a finding suggestive of antigenic drive. Unlike mouse skin, where gammadelta T cells dominate, normal human skin contains resident alphabeta T cells that get sequenced too, which complicates analysis of the scalp TCR repertoire. Because the treated cohort was small and had only one nonresponder, larger studies are needed to examine links between baseline CD8+ expansion and response. Many expanded lesional clones were found to persist in scalp and blood during tofacitinib treatment, and relapse after treatment cessation may be partly explained by this persistence. Tofacitinib significantly decreased scalp clonality and the number of expanded CD8+ clones among the top 100 scalp clones.

V is shortened by 7 bases, J by 0 bases, and the region joining them spans 15 bases. The germline V gene sets CDR1 to SGHRS and CDR2 to YFSETQ. The CDR3 has 15 amino acids, counting the end cysteine and phenylalanine. Solely the CDR3 DNA is kept, with 45 bases framed from the first base. The library came from the immunoSEQ multiplex PCR assay. RNA was extracted from all samples and reverse transcribed into cDNA, which served as template for TCR sequencing. First-strand cDNA was synthesized with SuperScript III using a 2:1 mix of oligo-dT and random hexamers. A synthetic immune receptor repertoire was used to measure amplification bias, and any remaining bias was corrected computationally. Per the authors' processing: Raw reads were preprocessed to remove errors, and CDR3 was defined according to IMGT conventions as the region from the conserved cysteine to phenylalanine. Clonality was calculated as 1 minus Shannon entropy normalized by log2 of the number of productive unique TCRs. Whether each scalp clone was CD4 or CD8 was inferred by checking scalp TCRbeta sequences against the CD4 and CD8 repertoires from sorted blood. TCRdb retrieved this table from immuneACCESS and kept in-frame rearrangements only. Not all clones are present; in checked studies, unresolved V genes account for under half, and no reason is known for the remainder. The DNA was the basis for D and trimming; V, J and clone size are from that table. Present in this sample are about 210,000 clones, about 57% of which were seen just once. Roughly 1.5% of the sample comes from the top ten.

Notes on this clone: The target of this receptor is not known. No much larger clone exists at a distance of one base, and base qualities are not known.

The sample's time point label, in plain terms: about 4 weeks on oral tofacitinib. What this sample's treatment or condition label stands for: oral pan-JAK inhibitor, 5-10 mg twice daily. Lesional scalp punch biopsies and peripheral blood were obtained from alopecia areata patients. PBMCs were isolated by density centrifugation and stained for CD3, CD4 and CD8, and CD4+ and CD8+ T cells were sorted on a FACSAria. The sample was CD4+ T cells sorted from blood, taken at week 4, from a patient treated with tofacitinib. Recombination linked TRBV5-1 to TRBJ2-3, and possibly TRBD1, on 6 matching bases. This clonotype originated in a human donor with alopecia areata. The CDR3 sequence is CASRLDSPSTDTQYF. Here is the DNA: TGCGCCAGCCGCCTGGACAGTCCTAGCACAGATACGCAGTATTTT.